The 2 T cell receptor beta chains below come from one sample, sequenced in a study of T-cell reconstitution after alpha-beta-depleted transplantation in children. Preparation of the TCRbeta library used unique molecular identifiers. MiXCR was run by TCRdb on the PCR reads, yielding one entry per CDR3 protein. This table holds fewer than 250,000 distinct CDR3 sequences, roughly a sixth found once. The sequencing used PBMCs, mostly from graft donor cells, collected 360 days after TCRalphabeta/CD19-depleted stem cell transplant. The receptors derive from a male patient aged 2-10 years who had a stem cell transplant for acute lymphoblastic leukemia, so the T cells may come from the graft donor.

This CDR3 is CASSYGGAADTQYF. CDR3 sequence (DNA): TGTGCCAGCAGTTATGGGGGGGCGGCAGATACGCAGTATTTT. The chain has TRBV6-2 or TRBV6-3 and TRBJ2-3, with D tentatively TRBD2 (7 bases). Germline V CDR1 and CDR2: MNHEY, SVGEGT. The CDR3 contains 14 residues. V was pared by 3 bases and J by 4 bases, with 11 bases between.

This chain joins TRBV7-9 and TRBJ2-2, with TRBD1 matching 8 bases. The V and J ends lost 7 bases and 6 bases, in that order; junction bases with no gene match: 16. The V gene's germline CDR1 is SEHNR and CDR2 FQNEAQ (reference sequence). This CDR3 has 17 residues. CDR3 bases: TGTGCCAGCACCGCGTTGACAGGGGAGATGTTTTCCGGGGAGCTGTTTTTT. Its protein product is CASTALTGEMFSGELFF.